Listed below are T cell receptor beta chains from one sample, sequenced in a study of neurological immune-mediated disorders. TCRdb passed the 5' RACE reads through MiXCR, listing each CDR3 protein once. The sample includes about 46,000 distinct CDR3 sequences, around 1.9% seen only once; the top ten take around 2.3%. The sequencing input was PBMCs. Receptors originate from a woman aged 40 to 49 with multiple sclerosis. CDR3s include the opening cysteine and the closing phenylalanine or tryptophan. Each record gives: J gene, V gene, D gene, clone size, CDR3 DNA, CDR3 protein. D genes are given only for firm matches. Some rows mark clone size as missing; the rest say once, few, many or name a class of expanded clone.

>TRBJ1-1|TRBV5-1|TRBD1|many
TGCGCCAGCAGCTCCAGGGGGCACGGCACTGAAGCTTTCTTT
CASSSRGHGTEAFF
>TRBJ1-1|TRBV6-6|NA|many
TGTGCCAGCAGTTACCTGGTGGACACTGAAGCTTTCTTT
CASSYLVDTEAFF
>TRBJ2-5|TRBV20-1|TRBD2|many
TGCAGTGCTAGAGCGGGGGGGCCGGAGACCCAGTACTTC
CSARAGGPETQYF
>TRBJ1-2|TRBV21-1|NA|many
TGTGCCACCTCGGGGTCCCGAGGCTACACCTTC
CATSGSRGYTF
>TRBJ2-1|TRBV5-1|TRBD2|many
TGCGCCAGCAGCTCGGTAGCGGGGAACAATGAGCAGTTCTTC
CASSSVAGNNEQFF
>TRBJ1-2|TRBV30|NA|many
TGTGCCCGGCGGGGGGACGGCTACACCTTC
CARRGDGYTF
>TRBJ1-5|TRBV20-1|NA|many
TGCAGTGCTCTCGGGGATAGCAATCAGCCCCAGCATTTT
CSALGDSNQPQHF
>TRBJ1-1|TRBV20-1|NA|many
TGCAGTGCTAGTACCCTCCAGAACACTGAAGCTTTCTTT
CSASTLQNTEAFF
>TRBJ2-5|TRBV6-2/TRBV6-3|TRBD2|many
TGTGCCAGCAGTTACGGTGCGGGGGTGGAGACCCAGTACTTC
CASSYGAGVETQYF
>TRBJ1-1|TRBV19|NA|many
TGTGCCAGTAAGGGAGATGACACTGAAGCTTTCTTT
CASKGDDTEAFF
>TRBJ2-5|TRBV7-2|NA|many
TGTGCCAGCAGCTTTTTCAACACCCAGTACTTC
CASSFFNTQYF
>TRBJ1-1|TRBV9|NA|many
TGTGCCAGCAGCGTAGATGTAGGGGGAATGAGCACTGAAGCTTTCTTT
CASSVDVGGMSTEAFF
>TRBJ2-1|TRBV18|NA|few
TGTGCCAGCTCACCCTCCGGGACGGCCAATGAGCAGTTCTTC
CASSPSGTANEQFF
>TRBJ2-5|TRBV7-2|NA|many
TGTGCCAGCAGCTTGGGACACTCACGGACCCAGTACTTC
CASSLGHSRTQYF
>TRBJ1-1|TRBV5-1|NA|many
TGCGCCAGCAGCTCAGTCGACAGTGCCGTCACTGAAGCTTTCTTT
CASSSVDSAVTEAFF
>TRBJ2-7|TRBV20-1|TRBD1|few
TGCAGTGCCCGCCGGGACAGGGACGGTGGCGAGCAGTACTTC
CSARRDRDGGEQYF
>TRBJ2-1|TRBV6-5|NA|many
TGTGCCAGCAGTCGCCACGGGGAGAAGCAGTTCTTC
CASSRHGEKQFF
>TRBJ2-1|TRBV5-6|NA|many
TGTGCCAGCAGTCCTGTCTCGGGCAATGAGCAGTTCTTC
CASSPVSGNEQFF
>TRBJ1-1|TRBV20-1|NA|many
TGCAGTGCTAGGGGCAGGGGTCTAGACACTGAAGCTTTCTTT
CSARGRGLDTEAFF
>TRBJ2-3|TRBV5-1|NA|many
TGCGCCAGCAGCATACCCCAGGGCGCAGATACGCAGTATTTT
CASSIPQGADTQYF
>TRBJ1-1|TRBV20-1|NA|many
TGCAGTGCTGAAAGGACGGTGAACACTGAAGCTTTCTTT
CSAERTVNTEAFF
>TRBJ1-5|TRBV20-1|NA|many
TGCAGTGCTAGCGGGGATTTGAGCAATCAGCCCCAGCATTTT
CSASGDLSNQPQHF
>TRBJ1-1|TRBV12-3/TRBV12-4|NA|many
TGTGCCAGCGGCTTTCAGGGGAACATTGGGGCTTTCTTT
CASGFQGNIGAFF
>TRBJ1-3|TRBV10-3|NA|many
TGTGCCATCAGGGACGCCGCAGGAAACACCATATATTTT
CAIRDAAGNTIYF
>TRBJ1-1|TRBV12-3/TRBV12-4|NA|many
TGTGCCAGCGGCCCAGTTTATGGGCATGGAGCTTTCTTT
CASGPVYGHGAFF
>TRBJ2-1|TRBV10-2|TRBD2|many
TGCGCCGTGGCGGCGGGGGGGAGGGGGAATGAGCAGTTCTTC
CAVAAGGRGNEQFF
>TRBJ1-4|TRBV12-3/TRBV12-4|NA|many
TGTGCCAGCACCCTAGGGGGAACAGAAAAACTGTTTTTT
CASTLGGTEKLFF
>TRBJ1-1|TRBV5-1|TRBD1|many
TGCGCCAGCAGCTTGTTGCCAGGGGGCGCCGAAAAGGCTTTCTTT
CASSLLPGGAEKAFF
>TRBJ1-2|TRBV20-1|NA|many
TGCAGTGCTAGAGGCAGGGAATATGGCTACACCTTC
CSARGREYGYTF
>TRBJ2-1|TRBV10-3|NA|many
TGTGCCACAACGGAGAGAGCTCAGGATGAGCAGTTCTTC
CATTERAQDEQFF
>TRBJ1-1|TRBV7-8|TRBD1|many
TGTGCCAGCAGCTTAGCGGGACAGGGGTACACTGAAGCTTTCTTT
CASSLAGQGYTEAFF
>TRBJ2-7|TRBV24-1|NA|many
TGTGCCACCAGTGATTCTGCGGGCTCCACCTACGAGCAGTACTTC
CATSDSAGSTYEQYF
>TRBJ1-5|TRBV5-1|NA|many
TGCGCCAGCAGCTTGGCCGTGGATCAGCCCCAGCATTTT
CASSLAVDQPQHF
>TRBJ1-3|TRBV5-1|NA|many
TGCGCCAGCGGTGAAGGGGTAGCTGGAAACACCATATATTTT
CASGEGVAGNTIYF
>TRBJ2-7|TRBV5-1|TRBD2|many
TGCGCCAGCAGCTTGACTAGCGAGTACTACGAGCAGTACTTC
CASSLTSEYYEQYF
>TRBJ1-2|TRBV20-1|TRBD1|once
TGCAGTGCTGATGTTCCTCGGGACAGGGGCACCACCTTC
CSADVPRDRGTTF
>TRBJ2-7|TRBV20-1|TRBD2|many
TGCAGTGCTAGAGATACTAGCGGGGGGGCCCGCGAGCAGTACTTC
CSARDTSGGAREQYF
>TRBJ2-3|TRBV6-6|TRBD1|NA
TGTGCCAGCAGTTACTCTGGGGACAGCAAAGGCGTGACAGATACGCAGTATTTT
CASSYSGDSKGVTDTQYF
>TRBJ1-2|TRBV7-9|NA|many
TGTGCCAGCAGCCAAGGGGCCTTCTATGGCTACACCTTC
CASSQGAFYGYTF
>TRBJ1-4|TRBV7-8|NA|many
TGTGCCAGCAGCGCCGGGCCGAGTGAAAAACTGTTTTTT
CASSAGPSEKLFF
>TRBJ2-7|TRBV20-1|TRBD2|few
TGCAGTGCTAGAGACTTACAGACTAGCGGGAACTACGAGCAGTACTTC
CSARDLQTSGNYEQYF
>TRBJ1-6|TRBV20-1|NA|many
TGCAGTGCTCAGGAAGGAGCAGGGTGGAATTCACCCCTCCACTTT
CSAQEGAGWNSPLHF
>TRBJ2-1|TRBV5-1|NA|many
TGCGCCAGCAAACTTAAGTACAATGAGCAGTTCTTC
CASKLKYNEQFF
>TRBJ1-5|TRBV5-1|TRBD1|many
TGCGCCAGCAGCTTTTTCCCGGGACAGTCATCGAATCAGCCCCAGCATTTT
CASSFFPGQSSNQPQHF
>TRBJ1-2|TRBV9|TRBD1|many
TGTGCCAGCAGCCCAAGAGGACAGGGCGGAGGCTACACCTTC
CASSPRGQGGGYTF
>TRBJ1-1|TRBV20-1|NA|many
TGCAGTGCTAGAGTCCCAGGGACCTTGAACACTGAAGCTTTCTTT
CSARVPGTLNTEAFF
>TRBJ1-1|TRBV5-1|NA|many
TGCGCCAGCAGCTTGAGGGACATCGTTAACACTGAAGCTTTCTTT
CASSLRDIVNTEAFF
>TRBJ1-2|TRBV5-1|NA|many
TGCGCCAGCAGCCCAGAACGGCACAGCCTCACCTCGGAAGGCTACACCTTC
CASSPERHSLTSEGYTF
>TRBJ2-2|TRBV18|TRBD2|many
TGTGCCAGCTCACCACTCCGAGCGGGGGTTACCGCGAACACCGGGGAGCTGTTTTTT
CASSPLRAGVTANTGELFF
>TRBJ1-6|TRBV19|NA|many
TGTGCCAGCGCTGAGGGGTACAATTCACCCCTCCACTTT
CASAEGYNSPLHF
>TRBJ2-1|TRBV9|NA|many
TGTGCCAGCAGCGTAGTGGAGTACAATGAGCAGTTCTTC
CASSVVEYNEQFF
>TRBJ2-3|TRBV6-2/TRBV6-3|TRBD2|many
TGTGCCAGCAGTGCGGGGGGGCACGCAGATACGCAGTATTTT
CASSAGGHADTQYF
>TRBJ2-1|TRBV7-9|TRBD1|many
TGTGCCAGCAGCTTCCTCCGGACAGGGGGTTACAATGAGCAGTTCTTC
CASSFLRTGGYNEQFF